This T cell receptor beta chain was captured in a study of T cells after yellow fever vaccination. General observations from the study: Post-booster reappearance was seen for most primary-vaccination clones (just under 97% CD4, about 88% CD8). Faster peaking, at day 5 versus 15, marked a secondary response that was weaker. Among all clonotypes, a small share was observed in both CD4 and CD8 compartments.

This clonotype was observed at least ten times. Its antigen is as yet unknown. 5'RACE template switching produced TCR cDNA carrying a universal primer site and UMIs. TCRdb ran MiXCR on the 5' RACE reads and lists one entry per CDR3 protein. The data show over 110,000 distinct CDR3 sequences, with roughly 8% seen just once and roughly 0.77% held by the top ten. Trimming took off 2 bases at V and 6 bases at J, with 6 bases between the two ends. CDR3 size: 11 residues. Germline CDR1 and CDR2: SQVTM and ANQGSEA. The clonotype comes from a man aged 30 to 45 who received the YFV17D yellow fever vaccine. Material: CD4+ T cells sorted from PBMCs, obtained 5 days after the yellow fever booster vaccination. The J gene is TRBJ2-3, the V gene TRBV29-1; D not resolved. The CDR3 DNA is TGCAGCGTTGAACATGGGGATACGCAGTATTTT. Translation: CSVEHGDTQYF.